This is a list of T cell receptor beta chains from one sample in a study of blood T cell repertoires in COVID-19. Using immunoSEQ multiplex PCR, the repertoire was profiled, and TCRdb retains in-frame clones only, with some absent. The sample shows under 200,000 clones, around 74% of them seen only once. Sequencing was done on a sample of peripheral blood. The receptors stem from a man aged 70-80 years with acute or convalescent COVID-19. Each CDR3 is given with its conserved first and last residue. The D gene is left open where the match is weak. A row's size may be missing; if present it is once, few, many or a size class.

clone_size	v_call	d_call	j_call	cdr3_nt	cdr3_aa
few	TRBV13	NA	TRBJ1-3	TGTGCCAGCAGCTTACCGGGACTGGCTGGAAACACCATATATTTT	CASSLPGLAGNTIYF
NA	TRBV7-2	TRBD1	TRBJ1-4	TGTGCCAGCAGCTTTGTGGACAGGGGTAGCGAAAAACTGTTTTTT	CASSFVDRGSEKLFF
NA	TRBV28	NA	TRBJ1-2	TGTGCCAGCAGAGACCGGGACATAGCTAACTATGGCTACACCTTC	CASRDRDIANYGYTF
once	TRBV30	NA	TRBJ1-5	TGTGCCTGGAGTGTTGGAGGGAGCAATCAGCCCCAGCATTTT	CAWSVGGSNQPQHF
NA	TRBV3-1/TRBV3-2	TRBD2	TRBJ2-7	TGTGCCAGCAGCCAAGAGGGACTAGCGGGGATGTCCTACGAGCAGTACTTC	CASSQEGLAGMSYEQYF
NA	TRBV6-1	NA	TRBJ2-6	TGTGCCAGCAGTGAAGCGGAAACAGGGACGGGGGCCAACGTCCTGACTTTC	CASSEAETGTGANVLTF
few	TRBV5-1	NA	TRBJ1-5	TGCGCCAGCAGCCCGGGTATGGCAGGGGAGATTTGCAATCAGCCCCAGCATTTT	CASSPGMAGEICNQPQHF
NA	TRBV5-1	NA	TRBJ1-5	TGCGCCAGCAGCTTGGTGTCGGGTAGCAATCAGCCCCAGCATTTT	CASSLVSGSNQPQHF
few	TRBV5-8	TRBD1	TRBJ2-7	TGTGCCAGCAGCCTACAGACAGGGGGGCTCTCCTACGAGCAGTACTTC	CASSLQTGGLSYEQYF
NA	TRBV6-1	NA	TRBJ2-7	TGTGCCAGCAGTGAACGGTTGAGGCCGGATCACTACGAGCAGTACTTC	CASSERLRPDHYEQYF
NA	TRBV19	NA	TRBJ2-7	TGTGCCAGTAGTCCGGGGTCCCCCTACGAGCAGTACTTC	CASSPGSPYEQYF
NA	TRBV7-2	NA	TRBJ1-4	TGTGCCAGCAGCTTAGCCAGTGAAAAACTGTTTTTT	CASSLASEKLFF
NA	TRBV21-1	NA	TRBJ2-5	TGTGCCAGCAGTACACCGGGACTAGCGGGAGAGACCCAGTACTTC	CASSTPGLAGETQYF
NA	TRBV5-1	TRBD1	TRBJ2-5	TGCGCCAGCAGCTTAGCGCAGGGGGCAGGAGAGACCCAGTACTTC	CASSLAQGAGETQYF
many	TRBV18	TRBD1	TRBJ2-7	TGTGCCAGCTCACCAGGACAGGGTGGGAATGATGAGCAGTACTTC	CASSPGQGGNDEQYF
NA	TRBV15	TRBD1	TRBJ2-5	TGTGCCACCAGCAGAGAGAGACAGGGTGGAGAGACCCAGTACTTC	CATSRERQGGETQYF
few	TRBV3-1/TRBV3-2	NA	TRBJ1-5	TGTGCCAGCAGCCAAGAACGGGGACTGTTTAATCAGCCCCAGCATTTT	CASSQERGLFNQPQHF
many	TRBV5-4	NA	TRBJ2-2	TGTGCCAGCAGCGTCGACACCTCCACCGGGGAGCTGTTTTTT	CASSVDTSTGELFF
NA	TRBV7-2	TRBD1	TRBJ1-2	TGTGCCAGCAGCTTAGGGGGGACAGGGGACTTGTCCTATGGCTACACCTTC	CASSLGGTGDLSYGYTF
NA	TRBV19	TRBD2	TRBJ2-5	TGTGCCAGTAGTACAGCTAGCGGTCGTACGGCCCAGTACTTC	CASSTASGRTAQYF
NA	TRBV4-1	NA	TRBJ1-2	TGCGCCAGCAGCCAAGGAGAGGGAGGTGGCTACACCTTC	CASSQGEGGGYTF
NA	TRBV21-1	NA	TRBJ2-5	TGTGCCAGCAGCCAACAACCGGGGACCCAGTACTTC	CASSQQPGTQYF
NA	TRBV5-1	TRBD1	TRBJ1-6	TGCGCCAGCAGCATGGGACAGCAAAATAATTCACCCCTCCACTTT	CASSMGQQNNSPLHF
NA	TRBV7-9	TRBD1	TRBJ1-2	TGTGCCAGCAGCTGGGGGGACAGCCCTGACACCTTC	CASSWGDSPDTF
NA	TRBV7-8	NA	TRBJ2-3	TGTGCCAGCAGCTCCGATTCCCGGGGCACAGATACGCAGTATTTT	CASSSDSRGTDTQYF
NA	TRBV10-2	NA	TRBJ1-2	TGCGCCAGCAGTGAGTCGTGGACAGTTGTGGGCTATGGCTACACCTTC	CASSESWTVVGYGYTF
NA	TRBV4-1	NA	TRBJ1-4	TGCGCCAGCAGCCAAGGTTTGGCGGGTGCAACTAATGAAAAACTGTTTTTT	CASSQGLAGATNEKLFF
NA	TRBV11-2	NA	TRBJ2-6	TGTGCCAGCAGCTTAGTTCGGGACTCTGGGGCCAACGTCCTGACTTTC	CASSLVRDSGANVLTF
few	TRBV11-2	NA	TRBJ1-3	TGTGCCAGCAGCTCGATTACTTCAGGAAACACCATATATTTT	CASSSITSGNTIYF
NA	TRBV9	NA	TRBJ1-2	TGTGCCAGCAGCGTAGTTCCGGGTGCCTACGGCTACACCTTC	CASSVVPGAYGYTF
once	TRBV6-1	NA	TRBJ1-2	TGTGCCAGCAGTGACAGCGTCTATGGCTACACCTTC	CASSDSVYGYTF
NA	TRBV7-9	NA	TRBJ1-4	TGTGCCAGCAGCTTGGAGGGGTTTAAGGCTAATGAAAAACTGTTTTTT	CASSLEGFKANEKLFF
NA	TRBV10-1	TRBD1	TRBJ2-3	TGCGCCAGCAGTTGTGACAGGGGGCGAAGTAACACAGATACGCAGTATTTT	CASSCDRGRSNTDTQYF
NA	TRBV18	TRBD1	TRBJ1-2	TGTGCCAGCTCACCGGCGGGACAGGGGGCTGGAGGCTACACCTTC	CASSPAGQGAGGYTF
NA	TRBV6-5	NA	TRBJ2-3	TGTGCCAGCAGTACGGCGTTCACCACAGCCCAGTATTTT	CASSTAFTTAQYF
NA	TRBV6-5	TRBD1	TRBJ1-2	TGTGCCAGCAGGGCGGGACAGCCTAACTATGGCTACACCTTC	CASRAGQPNYGYTF
NA	TRBV3-1/TRBV3-2	NA	TRBJ2-7	TGTGCCAGCGGACGACGTAGGGGCGGCAGACATACTTCCTACGAGCAGTACTTC	CASGRRRGGRHTSYEQYF
NA	TRBV5-1	NA	TRBJ1-6	TGCGCCAGCAGCGTGGGGACGGAGGATTCACCCCTCCACTTT	CASSVGTEDSPLHF
NA	TRBV28	TRBD2	TRBJ2-4	TGTGCCAGCAGTTTATCCAATCCTAGCGGGAGGGCCGGCATTCAGTACTTC	CASSLSNPSGRAGIQYF
NA	TRBV29-1	NA	TRBJ1-1	TGCAGCGTTGAAGTTCAGTCGAACACTGAAGCTTTCTTT	CSVEVQSNTEAFF